Following are 15 T cell receptor beta chains from one sample sequenced in a study of beta chain features in type 1 diabetes. General study findings and limits: For Type 1 diabetes patients, all four CD4+ subsets carried TCRB CDR3s that were moderately but significantly shorter.

Their recognized antigens are unknown. Expressed TCRB transcripts were sequenced because the entire RNA isolate underwent reverse transcription. The method was immunoSEQ multiplex PCR; TCRdb's version includes in-frame clones alone and lacks a portion of them. The sample includes about 340,000 clones, approximately 10% seen only once; the top ten take roughly 0.99%. Sequences were obtained from central memory CD4+ T cells from blood. The receptor source for this set is a man aged 25 to 45 with type 1 diabetes.

Only a few counts were recorded for this clone. The chain carries TRBV7-2 and TRBJ2-3; D perhaps matches TRBD1 (6 bases). V gave up 4 bases and J gave up 2 bases, with 13 bases separating them. The CDR3 runs 15 residues. Germline values: CDR1 SGHTA, CDR2 FQGNSA. This chain's CDR3 is CASSSSGHHTDTQYF. The CDR3 DNA is TGTGCCAGCAGCTCTTCGGGACATCACACAGATACGCAGTATTTT.

This sequence joins TRBV7-2 and TRBJ1-1; D is undetermined. CDR3 length equals 15 residues. Per germline, CDR1 SGHTA and CDR2 FQGNSA. The V end lost 7 bases, the J end lost 0 bases, and 15 bases lay between the germline ends. The chain's CDR3 is CASIPMEVMNTEAFF. CDR3 coding DNA: TGTGCCAGCATCCCTATGGAAGTCATGAACACTGAAGCTTTCTTT. The full variable domain, completed using reference TRBV7-2 and TRBJ1-1, is GAGVSQSPSNKVTEKGKDVELRCDPISGHTALYWYRQSLGQGLEFLIYFQGNSAPDKSGLPSDRFSAERTGGSVSTLTIQRTQQEDSAVYLCASIPMEVMNTEAFFGQGTRLTVV.

This clone was counted only a few times. The chain joins TRBV7-9 to TRBJ1-5, with 8 positions matching TRBD1. The germline V gene has CDR1 SEHNR and CDR2 FQNEAQ (reference sequence). The CDR3 runs 15 residues. V lost 5 bases and J lost 0; bases outside the gene matches: 3. The CDR3 DNA reads as TGTGCCAGCAGCGGGGACAGGTTTAGCAATCAGCCCCAGCATTTT. It codes for CASSGDRFSNQPQHF.

The chain recombines TRBV4-1 with TRBJ1-2, with a weak D call TRBD1 (5 bases). V was cut by 4 bases and J by 4 bases, with 13 bases left in between. The CDR3 has 14 amino acids. Germline loops: CDR1 MGHRA, CDR2 YSYEKL. The CDR3 region has the DNA TGCGCCAGCAGCCGAGAAAGGGGAGCCTATGGCTACACCTTC. Its protein is CASSRERGAYGYTF.

This clone showed up just a few times. A much larger clone lies one base from this, so it may be a read error. V gene TRBV5-1 combines with J gene TRBJ1-3, with D unresolved. The V and J ends lost 0 bases and 2 bases respectively, with 3 bases between them. This CDR3 region has 13 residues. CDR1 is SGHRS, CDR2 YFSETQ, per germline. The CDR3 loop reads CASSLGPGNTIYF. CDR3 bases: TGCGCCAGCAGCTTGGGACCTGGAAACACCATATATTTT.

This clone was found a few times. This sequence joins TRBV7-2 and TRBJ2-3; 11 bases line up with TRBD1. The CDR3 sequence is 17 residues long. Germline CDR1 is SGHTA and CDR2 is FQGNSA. V lost 3 bases to trimming and J lost 4 bases; unmatched junction nucleotides: 9. The CDR3 loop is CASSLGTGTGGADTQYF. The CDR3 DNA reads TGTGCCAGCAGCTTGGGGACCGGGACAGGGGGGGCAGATACGCAGTATTTT. The variable domain in full, completed from reference TRBV7-2 and TRBJ2-3, reads GAGVSQSPSNKVTEKGKDVELRCDPISGHTALYWYRQSLGQGLEFLIYFQGNSAPDKSGLPSDRFSAERTGGSVSTLTIQRTQQEDSAVYLCASSLGTGTGGADTQYFGPGTRLTVL.

This clone was picked up a small number of times. The V gene is TRBV29-1, the J gene TRBJ2-3, with D perhaps matching TRBD1 (7 bases). Germline V gene sequence: CDR1 SQVTM, CDR2 ANQGSEA. Trimming shortened V by 7 bases and J by 2 bases, and 13 bases separated the two germline ends. The CDR3 has 13 amino acids. The CDR3 region is CSACRGDTDTQYF. DNA of the CDR3: TGCAGCGCTTGCAGGGGGGACACAGATACGCAGTATTTT.

This clone has more than one count but fewer than ten. V and J are TRBV7-9 and TRBJ2-1; D is tentatively TRBD1 or TRBD2 (6 bases each). V was clipped by 2 bases and J by 3 bases, with 14 bases between them. The germline CDR1 and CDR2 sequences are SEHNR and FQNEAQ (reference sequence). This CDR3 spans 16 amino acids. CDR3 region: CASSLFSGGLYNEQFF. In DNA form, the CDR3 reads TGTGCCAGCAGCTTATTCTCCGGGGGCCTCTACAATGAGCAGTTCTTC. Supplemented by reference TRBV7-9 and TRBJ2-1, the full variable domain reads DTGVSQNPRHKITKRGQNVTFRCDPISEHNRLYWYRQTLGQGPEFLTYFQNEAQLEKSRLLSDRFSAERPKGSFSTLEIQRTEQGDSAMYLCASSLFSGGLYNEQFFGPGTRLTVL.

About this clone itself: An end of the junction differs from the germline gene, which may be a read error. V usage is TRBV28 and J usage is TRBJ1-1; a possible D gene is TRBD1 (6 bases). CDR3 size: 15 residues. Germline V lookup: CDR1 MDHEN, CDR2 SYDVKM. The CDR3 loop is CASRLSPRGGTEAFF. The CDR3 DNA follows: TGTGCCAGCAGATTATCCCCACGAGGGGGCACTGAAGCTTTCTTT.

The CDR3 DNA follows: TGCGCCAGCAGCCAAGATTCGGGGGGCGGCGAAGAGACCCAGTACTTC. Its protein is CASSQDSGGGEETQYF. The rearrangement joins TRBV4-3 to TRBJ2-5; D is perhaps TRBD2 (7 bases). Germline-derived CDR1 and CDR2 are LGHNA and YSLEER. V shed 0 bases and J shed 3 bases, with 14 bases lying between them. The CDR3 consists of 16 residues.

The V call is TRBV6-5, the J call TRBJ2-2; 8 nucleotides line up with TRBD1. Unmatched junction bases numbered 5, after V lost 10 bases and J lost 4 bases. Per germline, CDR1 MNHEY and CDR2 SVGAGI. CDR3 length: 13 amino acids. The CDR3 region is CAIRTGTTGELFF. In DNA, the CDR3 is TGTGCCATCAGGACAGGGACCACCGGGGAGCTGTTTTTT.

This clone was observed many times. The chain combines TRBV7-9 with TRBJ1-5, with 9 bases matching TRBD1. The V segment lost 5 bases and the J segment 1 base; nucleotides outside the gene matches: 15. The germline V gene encodes CDR1 SEHNR and CDR2 FQNEAQ (reference sequence). This CDR3 contains 19 residues. In DNA, the CDR3 is TGTGCCAGCAGCCCTAGACCGGGACAGGGTACATGGAGCAATCAGCCCCAGCATTTT. Protein: CASSPRPGQGTWSNQPQHF.

In its sample, this clone was seen a few times. This CDR3 is CASSSTGGGTDTQYF. The CDR3 bases are TGTGCCAGCAGTTCCACAGGGGGCGGGACAGATACGCAGTATTTT. V is TRBV6-5 and J is TRBJ2-3, with 9 bases identical to TRBD1. V dropped 4 bases and J dropped 3; count of bases not matched to a gene: 5. Germline loops: CDR1 MNHEY, CDR2 SVGAGI. The CDR3 runs 15 residues.

This clone was picked up many times. The chain employs TRBV13 and TRBJ2-1, with D uncertain. This CDR3 spans 13 amino acids. V lost 6 bases to trimming and J lost 10 bases, with 16 bases between them. Germline V CDR1 and CDR2: PRHDT, FYEKMQ (reference sequence). As DNA, the CDR3 is TGTGCCAGCAGTGACGGCGAGCATTTAGAGCAGTTCTTC. Translation: CASSDGEHLEQFF.

This clone was counted between two and nine times. This chain links TRBV27 with TRBJ1-2; D not resolved. The CDR3 is 14 residues long. The V gene's germline CDR1 is MNHEY and CDR2 SMNVEV (reference sequence). Deletions cut 5 bases from V and 6 bases from J, with 16 bases between. The CDR3 region is CASSPYRESDGYTF. The CDR3 DNA is TGTGCCAGCAGTCCCTACCGGGAGTCCGATGGCTACACCTTC.